This TCR beta chain appears in the sequencing data of a study of molecular identifiers for immune sequencing clone quantification (dated by TCRdb to 2017 to 2018). Context from the whole study: For a replicate experiment, RNA from approximately 20,000 or 100,000 naive CD8 T cells was divided into five aliquots, and four of the five aliquots were sequenced. This methods study benchmarked molecular-identifier clustering-based TCR repertoire sequencing (MIDCIRS) and TCR RNA copy counting, using CD8 T cells to do so. Study-wide conclusions, independent of this receptor: Naive libraries contained spiked-in Jurkat TCR RNA (approximately ten copies' worth), which is not part of the donor repertoire. Spiked-in Jurkat TCR RNA equivalent to a single cell was reported to be detectable even among over 800,000 naive CD8 T cells. Around 2.8 recovered TCR RNA copies per cell were obtained by modeling, versus 9 to 10 by digital PCR, implying a capture efficiency of 30% to 35%. Clones above 20 RNA copies held over 98% of molecules in CMV-specific effector cells but under 1% in naive cells. Highly expanded clone sizes could be underestimated because identical TCR molecules may share a barcode. When barcode sub-clustering was omitted, TCR diversity was inflated by chimeric consensus sequences, with chimeras reaching as high as 47%.

Libraries were prepared through PCR. The reads were generated on a NextSeq 500. Bulk TCR libraries were generated as previously described, with the TCR primers listed in Table S5 used. Purification of total RNA was performed with the Qiagen AllPrep DNA/RNA kit. Before analysis, reads from multiple sequencing runs of the same library were pooled. As for the original processing: Reads were retained only if the reads had an exact TCR constant sequence, and the retained reads were trimmed to 150 nt and grouped according to their 12-nt molecular barcodes. Within each barcode group, reads were sub-clustered at a 15% Levenshtein threshold, and quality-weighted consensus sequences were built per RNA molecule. Non-functional sequences were filtered out, along with any lower-count sequence sitting one edit away from another sequence. Based on a fit of two negative binomial distributions, barcode sub-clusters having less than 20% of the maximum read count were discarded. TCRdb itself trimmed the public reads at Q25 with fastp, ran MiXCR and retained productive beta chains. Every CDR3 protein is listed once, alongside the most common genes and DNA of its rows. TCRdb assigned the V and J calls; the authors' analysis was not used. Across this sample there are hundreds of thousands of distinct CDR3 sequences, with roughly 23% seen only once. The top ten clones comprise 0.75% to 0.8% of the sample.

This clonotype occurred a few times. The antigen it binds to is not known. The input lacks base qualities; no much larger clone sits a single base away. Naive CD8 T cell libraries were made from approximately 20,000 to 1,000,000 sorted cells using 10%, 30% or 50% of purified RNA. Naive CD8 T cells, defined as CD8+CD4-CCR7+CD45RA+, were FACS-sorted into RLT Plus buffer on a BD FACSAria II. Approximately 9 TCR copies' worth of Jurkat RNA were spiked into about 20,000-1,000,000 naive CD8 T cell samples to test detection sensitivity. Enrichment of CD8 T cells was performed with RosetteSep CD8+ T Cell Enrichment Cocktail and Ficoll-Paque, after which ACK red cell lysis was carried out. The CDR3 spans 14 residues, from the cysteine through the phenylalanine. Only the CDR3 DNA is retained, 42 bases long and in frame from the first base. V lost 6 bases and J lost 2 bases, and the count of bases not matched to a germline gene is 4. Per the germline V gene, SQVTM is the CDR1 and ANQGSEA is the CDR2.

What was sequenced was naive CD8+ T cells from blood, with Jurkat cell RNA spiked in. The cell subset or site label, read with the paper, signifies: FACS-sorted CD8+CD4-CCR7+CD45RA+ naive T cells. This sequence originates from a human donor in good health. Some libraries in this study had Jurkat cell RNA spiked in. This receptor chain uses TRBV29-1 and TRBJ2-2; 9 middle bases align to TRBD2. DNA sequence: TGCAGCGTGGCGGGGGGGCGAAACACCGGGGAGCTGTTTTTT. Its product reads: CSVAGGRNTGELFF.